Listed below are T cell receptor beta chains from one sample, sequenced in a study of PD-1 blockade in mismatch repair-deficient tumors. This table comes from immunoSEQ multiplex PCR, and its TCRdb copy is limited to in-frame clones, with some not included. Of roughly 79,000 clones in the sample, more than 80% were seen once. Sequenced here: peripheral blood, sampled 44 weeks after starting pembrolizumab. These receptors all come from an adult with mismatch repair-deficient cancer. Each CDR3 is given with its conserved first and last residue. The D gene is left open where the match is weak. The listing skips clone size in some rows; elsewhere it reads once, few, many or a size class.

TRBJ1-2,few,TRBD1,TRBV7-2,TGTGCCAGCAGCCCCCGACAGGGAAGTGGCTACACCTTC,CASSPRQGSGYTF
TRBJ2-3,NA,NA,TRBV18,TGTGCCAGCTCACCACCGGGAGGCACAGATACGCAGTATTTT,CASSPPGGTDTQYF
TRBJ1-2,NA,TRBD1,TRBV18,TGTGCCAGCTCACCGACAGGGGAAGGCTACACCTTC,CASSPTGEGYTF
TRBJ2-1,NA,TRBD1,TRBV6-6,TGTGCCAGCAGTTTCCGACAGGGCTTCAATGAGCAGTTCTTC,CASSFRQGFNEQFF
TRBJ2-5,NA,NA,TRBV5-1,TGCGCCAGCAGCTTGACGGGTGGGGACCAAGAGACCCAGTACTTC,CASSLTGGDQETQYF
TRBJ1-1,few,NA,TRBV12-5,TGTGCTAGTGGTTTGGTACGGTGGGGGGAGGTATTGAACACTGAAGCTTTCTTT,CASGLVRWGEVLNTEAFF
TRBJ1-1,NA,NA,TRBV6-5,TGTGCCAGCAGTTACTTATTCAGGGGATCGAACACTGAAGCTTTCTTT,CASSYLFRGSNTEAFF
TRBJ2-7,NA,TRBD2,TRBV13,TGTGCCAGCAGCTGCCAAAGGACTAGCGGGGACTACGAGCAGTACTTC,CASSCQRTSGDYEQYF
TRBJ2-1,NA,NA,TRBV19,TGTGCCAGTAGTATAGTAGGTTCTTACAATGAGCAGTTCTTC,CASSIVGSYNEQFF
TRBJ1-1,NA,TRBD1,TRBV6-5,TGTGCCACCGGGACAGAAATGAACACTGAAGCTTTCTTT,CATGTEMNTEAFF
TRBJ2-7,many,NA,TRBV9,TGTGCCAGCAGCGGGAGAACGGGGCTCGAGCAGTACTTC,CASSGRTGLEQYF
TRBJ2-7,few,TRBD2,TRBV5-6,TGTGCCAGCAGCTCCCGGCTAGCGGGAAACTACGAGCAGTACTTC,CASSSRLAGNYEQYF
TRBJ1-1,NA,NA,TRBV7-2,TGTGCCAGCAGCCCCTGGGCGGCCGGGAACACTGAAGCTTTCTTT,CASSPWAAGNTEAFF
TRBJ2-7,NA,TRBD2,TRBV4-1,TGCGCCAGCAGCCAGGGACTAGCGGGAGCTTACGAGCAGTACTTC,CASSQGLAGAYEQYF
TRBJ2-1,NA,TRBD2,TRBV9,TGTGCCAGCAGCGTATCTAGCGGGAGGGAGGGAAAGCAGTTCTTC,CASSVSSGREGKQFF
TRBJ2-7,NA,TRBD1,TRBV27,TGTGCCAGCAGTTTACTAGCATCCGGGACAGGGTCCTACGAGCAGTACTTC,CASSLLASGTGSYEQYF
TRBJ2-2,NA,TRBD2,TRBV5-6,TGTGCCAGCAGCCCTAGCGGGAGGGCCCGGGGCACCGGGGAGCTGTTTTTT,CASSPSGRARGTGELFF
TRBJ2-3,NA,TRBD1,TRBV6-1,TGTGCCGGGGGGACAGGGGGAACAGATACGCAGTATTTT,CAGGTGGTDTQYF
TRBJ2-7,NA,TRBD1,TRBV28,TGTGCCAGCAGTTCCCTCGGGACAGGGGGCATTGACGAGCAGTACTTC,CASSSLGTGGIDEQYF
TRBJ1-5,NA,NA,TRBV5-1,TGCGCCAGCAGCTTGGGCGCTAGCAATCAGCCCCAGCATTTT,CASSLGASNQPQHF
TRBJ2-3,NA,NA,TRBV4-2,TGTGCCAGCAGCCTCAAACCCGGCACAGATACGCAGTATTTT,CASSLKPGTDTQYF
TRBJ1-5,once,NA,TRBV27,TGTGCCAGCAGTTCGTCCCCCGGGGGGGGGATTAGCAATCAGCCCCAGCATTTT,CASSSSPGGGISNQPQHF
TRBJ2-7,NA,TRBD2,TRBV11-1,TGTGCCAGCAGCCTCCATCGGGGGGTAGCCTACGAGCAGTACTTC,CASSLHRGVAYEQYF
TRBJ2-3,NA,TRBD2,TRBV19,TGTGCCAGTAGTAGACCTAGCGCAGCGGGGAATACGCAGTATTTT,CASSRPSAAGNTQYF
TRBJ2-7,NA,NA,TRBV19,TGTGCCAGTAGTATTAGGGCGGCGAGCTCCTACGAGCAGTACTTC,CASSIRAASSYEQYF
TRBJ2-3,NA,NA,TRBV6-6,TGTGCCAGCAGTTGGCAAACCGCCCGTACGCAGTATTTT,CASSWQTARTQYF
TRBJ2-7,NA,NA,TRBV4-2,TGTGCCAGCAGCCAGCTTAGTAACGGTGAATGGGGGGGCGTCTACGAGCAGTACTTC,CASSQLSNGEWGGVYEQYF
TRBJ1-1,NA,TRBD1,TRBV19,TGTGCCAGTAGTCTAGGGGGCGCGGGCACTGAAGCTTTCTTT,CASSLGGAGTEAFF
TRBJ1-4,NA,NA,TRBV4-2,TGTGCCAGCAGCCAATACATTTTCCAGACTAATGAAAAACTGTTTTTT,CASSQYIFQTNEKLFF
TRBJ2-7,NA,TRBD1,TRBV4-3,TGCGCCAGCAGCCAAGCGGGACAGGGATACGAGCAGTACTTC,CASSQAGQGYEQYF
TRBJ1-2,NA,NA,TRBV7-2,TGTGCCAGCAGCTTTAGGGGTTTTAACTATGGCTACACCTTC,CASSFRGFNYGYTF
TRBJ1-5,NA,NA,TRBV27,TGTGCCAGCAGTTTATCAGGCTTTGTTTCTAGCAATCAGCCCCAGCATTTT,CASSLSGFVSSNQPQHF
TRBJ1-1,NA,NA,TRBV5-1,TGCGCCAGCAGACGAAGGGGAGAGGGAGACACTGAAGCTTTCTTT,CASRRRGEGDTEAFF
TRBJ1-1,NA,NA,TRBV7-6,TGTGCCAGCAGCTTCGGGGGGCATATGAACACTGAAGCTTTCTTT,CASSFGGHMNTEAFF
TRBJ1-1,NA,NA,TRBV11-2,TGTGCCAGCAGCTTAGTCGCAGGTTTGAACACTGAAGCTTTCTTT,CASSLVAGLNTEAFF
TRBJ2-1,NA,NA,TRBV5-1,TGTGCCAGCAGCTTGGCCCCTGATGAGCAGTTCTTC,CASSLAPDEQFF
TRBJ2-7,NA,NA,TRBV7-9,TGTGCCAGCAGCTTACTGGCGGGGCCCGAGCAGTACTTC,CASSLLAGPEQYF
TRBJ2-7,NA,TRBD1,TRBV27,TGTGCCAGCAGTTTATTAGGACAGGGTTCAAACGAGCAGTACTTC,CASSLLGQGSNEQYF
TRBJ1-1,once,NA,TRBV5-1,TGCGCCAGCAGCTTGGTGGGGGGCGCGAGCACTGAAGCTTTCTTT,CASSLVGGASTEAFF
TRBJ1-5,few,NA,TRBV10-3,TGTGCCATCAGTGGGGAGGTTTTACAGCCCCAGCATTTT,CAISGEVLQPQHF
TRBJ2-3,NA,NA,TRBV11-1,TGTGCCAGCAGCTTGGAGCGAAGCACAGATACGCAGTATTTT,CASSLERSTDTQYF
TRBJ2-2,NA,NA,TRBV5-5,TGTGCCAGCGGACTCCCCGATCGCACCGGGGAGCTGTTTTTT,CASGLPDRTGELFF
TRBJ1-3,NA,NA,TRBV30,TGTGCCTGGGGTAAGGACGGCGAAGGTCACAACACCATATATTTT,CAWGKDGEGHNTIYF
TRBJ1-1,NA,NA,TRBV19,TGTGCCAGTAGTGACACAACTGTTGGGAACACTGAAGCTTTCTTT,CASSDTTVGNTEAFF
TRBJ2-7,few,NA,TRBV9,TGTGCCAGCAGCGGAGAGGTTGGGGCCTTGACCGAGCAGTACTTC,CASSGEVGALTEQYF
TRBJ1-3,many,TRBD1,TRBV30,TGTGCCTGGAGCAAGACAGGGTCTGGAAACACCATATATTTT,CAWSKTGSGNTIYF
TRBJ1-3,few,NA,TRBV4-3,TGCGCCAGCAGCCAAGATAAAGGGTTCGCTGGAAACACCATATATTTT,CASSQDKGFAGNTIYF